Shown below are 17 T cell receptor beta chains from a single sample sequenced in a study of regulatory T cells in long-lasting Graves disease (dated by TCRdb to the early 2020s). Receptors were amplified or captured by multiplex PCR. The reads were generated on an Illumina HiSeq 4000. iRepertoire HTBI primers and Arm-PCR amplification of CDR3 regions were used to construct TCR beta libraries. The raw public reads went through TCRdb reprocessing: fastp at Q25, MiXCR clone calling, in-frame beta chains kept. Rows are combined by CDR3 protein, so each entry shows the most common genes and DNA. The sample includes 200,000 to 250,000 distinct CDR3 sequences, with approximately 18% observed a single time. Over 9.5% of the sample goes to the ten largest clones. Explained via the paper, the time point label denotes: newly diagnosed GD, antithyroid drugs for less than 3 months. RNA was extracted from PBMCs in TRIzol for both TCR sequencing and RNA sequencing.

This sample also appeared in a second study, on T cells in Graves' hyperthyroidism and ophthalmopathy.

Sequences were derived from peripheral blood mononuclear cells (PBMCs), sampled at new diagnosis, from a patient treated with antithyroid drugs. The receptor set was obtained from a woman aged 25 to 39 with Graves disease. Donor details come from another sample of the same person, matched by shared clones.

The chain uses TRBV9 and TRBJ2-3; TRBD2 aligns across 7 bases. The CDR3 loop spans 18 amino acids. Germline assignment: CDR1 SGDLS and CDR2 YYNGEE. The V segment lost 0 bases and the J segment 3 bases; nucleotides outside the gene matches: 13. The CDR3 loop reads CASSVATPAGISTDTQYF. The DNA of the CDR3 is TGTGCCAGCAGCGTAGCTACGCCAGCGGGAATTAGTACAGATACGCAGTATTTT.

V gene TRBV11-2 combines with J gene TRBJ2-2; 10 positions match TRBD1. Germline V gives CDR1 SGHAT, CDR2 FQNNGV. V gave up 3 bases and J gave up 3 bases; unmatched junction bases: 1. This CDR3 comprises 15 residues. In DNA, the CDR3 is TGTGCCAGCAGCTTGACAGGGGGCCACACCGGGGAGCTGTTTTTT. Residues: CASSLTGGHTGELFF.

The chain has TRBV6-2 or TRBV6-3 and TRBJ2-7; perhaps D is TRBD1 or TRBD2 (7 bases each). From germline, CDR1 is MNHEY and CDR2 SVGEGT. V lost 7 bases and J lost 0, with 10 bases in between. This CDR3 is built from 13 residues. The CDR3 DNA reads TGTGCCAGCAAGCGGGACAGCTCCTACGAGCAGTACTTC. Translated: CASKRDSSYEQYF.

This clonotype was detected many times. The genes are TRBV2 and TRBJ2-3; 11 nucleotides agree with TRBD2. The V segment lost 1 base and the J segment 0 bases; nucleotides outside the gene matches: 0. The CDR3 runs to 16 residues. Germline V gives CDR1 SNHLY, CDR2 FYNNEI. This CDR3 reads CASSEGLAGSTDTQYF. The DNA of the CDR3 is TGTGCCAGCAGTGAAGGACTAGCGGGAAGCACAGATACGCAGTATTTT.

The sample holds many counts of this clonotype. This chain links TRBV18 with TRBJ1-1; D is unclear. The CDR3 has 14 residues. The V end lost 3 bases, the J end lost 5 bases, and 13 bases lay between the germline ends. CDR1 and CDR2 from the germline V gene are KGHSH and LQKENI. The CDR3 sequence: CASSPSGKETEAFF. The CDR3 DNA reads TGTGCCAGCTCACCGTCGGGCAAAGAGACTGAAGCTTTCTTT.

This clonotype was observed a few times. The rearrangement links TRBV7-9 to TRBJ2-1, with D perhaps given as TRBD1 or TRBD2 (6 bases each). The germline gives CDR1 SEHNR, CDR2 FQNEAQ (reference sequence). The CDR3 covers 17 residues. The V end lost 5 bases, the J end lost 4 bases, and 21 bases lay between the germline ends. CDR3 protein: CASSQGTSGRGYNEQFF. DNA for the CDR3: TGTGCCAGCAGCCAGGGGACTTCGGGAAGGGGTTACAATGAGCAGTTCTTC.

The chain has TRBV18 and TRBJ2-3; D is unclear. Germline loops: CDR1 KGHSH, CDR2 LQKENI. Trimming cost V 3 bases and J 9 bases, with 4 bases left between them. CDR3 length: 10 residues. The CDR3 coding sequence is TGTGCCAGCTCACCGGGAACGCAGTATTTT. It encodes CASSPGTQYF.

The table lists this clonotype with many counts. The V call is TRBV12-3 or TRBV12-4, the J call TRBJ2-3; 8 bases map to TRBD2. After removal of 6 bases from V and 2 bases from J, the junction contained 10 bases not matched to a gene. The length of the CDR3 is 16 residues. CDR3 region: CASRPLAGGPTDTQYF. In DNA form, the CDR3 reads TGTGCCAGCAGACCTCTCGCGGGAGGTCCCACAGATACGCAGTATTTT.

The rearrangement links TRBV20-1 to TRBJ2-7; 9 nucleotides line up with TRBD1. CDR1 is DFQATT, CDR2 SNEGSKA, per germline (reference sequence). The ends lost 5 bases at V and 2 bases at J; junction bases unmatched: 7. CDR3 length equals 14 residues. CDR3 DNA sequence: TGCAGTGCTCAACAGGGGGCGCGACCCTACGAGCAGTACTTC. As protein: CSAQQGARPYEQYF.

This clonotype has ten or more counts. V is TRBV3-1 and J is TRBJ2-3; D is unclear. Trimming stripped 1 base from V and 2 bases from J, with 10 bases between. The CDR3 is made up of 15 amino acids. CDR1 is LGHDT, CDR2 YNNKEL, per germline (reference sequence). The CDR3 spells CASSQVVFNTDTQYF. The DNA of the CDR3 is TGTGCCAGCAGCCAAGTAGTATTTAACACAGATACGCAGTATTTT.

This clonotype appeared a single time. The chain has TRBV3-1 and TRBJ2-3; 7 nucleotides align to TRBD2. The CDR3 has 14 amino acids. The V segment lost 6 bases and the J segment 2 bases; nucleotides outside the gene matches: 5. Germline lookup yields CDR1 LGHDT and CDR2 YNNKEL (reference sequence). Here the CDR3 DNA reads TGTGCCAGCAGTTCAGCGGGGCTCACAGATACGCAGTATTTT. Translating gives CASSSAGLTDTQYF.

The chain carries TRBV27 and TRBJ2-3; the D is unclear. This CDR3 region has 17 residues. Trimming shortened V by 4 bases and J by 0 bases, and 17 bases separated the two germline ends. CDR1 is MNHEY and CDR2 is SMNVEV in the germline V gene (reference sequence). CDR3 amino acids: CASSSVFTLSSTDTQYF. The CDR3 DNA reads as TGTGCCAGCAGTTCGGTCTTTACGCTGTCTAGCACAGATACGCAGTATTTT.

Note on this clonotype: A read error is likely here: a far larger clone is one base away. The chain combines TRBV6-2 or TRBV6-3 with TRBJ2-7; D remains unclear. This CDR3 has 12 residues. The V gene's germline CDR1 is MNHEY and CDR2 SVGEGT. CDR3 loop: CAGSEVETNQYF. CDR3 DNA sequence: TGTGCCGGCAGTGAAGTTGAAACTAACCAGTACTTC.

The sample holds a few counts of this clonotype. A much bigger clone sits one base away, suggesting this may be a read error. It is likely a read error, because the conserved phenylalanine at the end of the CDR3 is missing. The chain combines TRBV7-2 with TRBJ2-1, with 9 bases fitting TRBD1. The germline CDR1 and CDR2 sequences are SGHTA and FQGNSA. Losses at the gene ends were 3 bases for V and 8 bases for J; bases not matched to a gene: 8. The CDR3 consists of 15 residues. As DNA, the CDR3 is TGTGCCAGCAGCTTGGGAGGACAGGGGTTCGATGAGCAGTTCTCC. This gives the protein CASSLGGQGFDEQFS.

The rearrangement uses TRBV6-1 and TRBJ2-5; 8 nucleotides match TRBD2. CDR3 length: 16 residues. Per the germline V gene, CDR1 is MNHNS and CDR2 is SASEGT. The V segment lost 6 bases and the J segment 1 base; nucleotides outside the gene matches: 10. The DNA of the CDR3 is TGTGCCAGCAGCGGTCGGGGGGGCGCAGTCCAAGAGACCCAGTACTTC. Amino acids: CASSGRGGAVQETQYF.

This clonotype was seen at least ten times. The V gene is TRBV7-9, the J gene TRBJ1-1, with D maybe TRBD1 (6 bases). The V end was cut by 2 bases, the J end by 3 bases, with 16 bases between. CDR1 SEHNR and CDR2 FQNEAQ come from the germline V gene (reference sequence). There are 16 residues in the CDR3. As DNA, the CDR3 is TGTGCCAGCAGCTTACCGAGGGGGGGAGGGGACACTGAAGCTTTCTTT. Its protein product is CASSLPRGGGDTEAFF. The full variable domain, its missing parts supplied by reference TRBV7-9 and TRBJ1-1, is DTGVSQNPRHKITKRGQNVTFRCDPISEHNRLYWYRQTLGQGPEFLTYFQNEAQLEKSRLLSDRFSAERPKGSFSTLEIQRTEQGDSAMYLCASSLPRGGGDTEAFFGQGTRLTVV.

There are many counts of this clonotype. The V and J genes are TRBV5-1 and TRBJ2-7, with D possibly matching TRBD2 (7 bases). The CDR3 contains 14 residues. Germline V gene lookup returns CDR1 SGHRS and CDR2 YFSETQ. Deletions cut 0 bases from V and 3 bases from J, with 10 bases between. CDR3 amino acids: CASSLAGGRYEQYF. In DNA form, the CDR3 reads TGCGCCAGCAGCTTGGCCGGGGGGCGCTACGAGCAGTACTTC.